This T cell receptor (beta chain) was recorded in a study of STAT3 mutations in large granular lymphocyte leukemia. On this clone itself: Its specificity is not known.

Some clones are missing from TCRdb's copy, which holds only in-frame ones; the method was immunoSEQ multiplex PCR. Of tens of thousands of clones in the sample, less than 95% are singletons; the top ten hold 6% to 6.5%. The CDR3 length is 13 residues. CDR1 and CDR2 (germline): LGHNA, YSLEER. V was cut by 2 bases and J by 2 bases, with 6 bases left in between. General observations from the study: Every T-cell large granular lymphocyte leukemia patient had at least one immunodominant TCR beta clonotype. No sample exists from the first appearance of each clone.

Sequencing was done on a sample of peripheral blood mononuclear cells. This TCR came from a man aged 40-49 years with T-cell large granular lymphocyte leukemia. Some clones in this sample may be carry-over from other donors' samples. The chain joins TRBV4-3 to TRBJ1-2; a possible D gene is TRBD1 (6 bases). CDR3 region: CASSQTGNYGYTF. The CDR3 nucleotides read TGCGCCAGCAGCCAAACAGGGAACTATGGCTACACCTTC.